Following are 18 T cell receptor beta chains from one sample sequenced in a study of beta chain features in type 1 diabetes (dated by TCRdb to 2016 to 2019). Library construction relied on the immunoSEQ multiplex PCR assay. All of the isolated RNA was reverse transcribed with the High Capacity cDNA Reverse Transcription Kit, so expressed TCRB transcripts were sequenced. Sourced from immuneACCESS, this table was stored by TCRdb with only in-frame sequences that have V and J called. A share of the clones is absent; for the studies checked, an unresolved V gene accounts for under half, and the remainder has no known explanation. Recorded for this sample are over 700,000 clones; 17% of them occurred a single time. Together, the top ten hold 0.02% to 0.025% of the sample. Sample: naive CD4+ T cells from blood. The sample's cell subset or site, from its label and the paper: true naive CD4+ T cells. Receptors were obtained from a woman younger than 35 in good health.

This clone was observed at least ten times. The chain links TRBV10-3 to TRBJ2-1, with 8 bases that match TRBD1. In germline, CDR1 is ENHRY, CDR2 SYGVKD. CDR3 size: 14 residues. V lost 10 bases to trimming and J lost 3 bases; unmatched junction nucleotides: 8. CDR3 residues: CATQGQVGYNEQFF. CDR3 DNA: TGTGCCACCCAGGGACAGGTAGGCTACAATGAGCAGTTCTTC.

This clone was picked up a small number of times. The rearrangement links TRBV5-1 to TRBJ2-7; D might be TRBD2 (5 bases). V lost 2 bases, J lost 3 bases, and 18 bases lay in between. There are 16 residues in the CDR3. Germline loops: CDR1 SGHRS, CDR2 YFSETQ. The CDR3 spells CASSFTPRGSVYEQYF. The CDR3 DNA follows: TGCGCCAGCAGCTTCACCCCCCGGGGATCAGTCTACGAGCAGTACTTC.

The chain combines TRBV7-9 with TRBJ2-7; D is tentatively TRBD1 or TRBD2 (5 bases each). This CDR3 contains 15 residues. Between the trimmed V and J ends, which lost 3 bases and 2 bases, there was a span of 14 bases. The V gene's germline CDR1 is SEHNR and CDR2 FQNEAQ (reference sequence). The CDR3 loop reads CASSFTRDLAYEQYF. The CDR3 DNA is TGTGCCAGCAGCTTTACCCGGGACCTCGCCTACGAGCAGTACTTC.

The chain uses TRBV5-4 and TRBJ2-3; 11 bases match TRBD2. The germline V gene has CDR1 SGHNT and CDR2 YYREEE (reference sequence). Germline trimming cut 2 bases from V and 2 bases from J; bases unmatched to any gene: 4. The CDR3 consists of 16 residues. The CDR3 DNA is TGTGCCAGCAGCTTAATGACTAGCGGGACCACAGATACGCAGTATTTT. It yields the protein CASSLMTSGTTDTQYF.

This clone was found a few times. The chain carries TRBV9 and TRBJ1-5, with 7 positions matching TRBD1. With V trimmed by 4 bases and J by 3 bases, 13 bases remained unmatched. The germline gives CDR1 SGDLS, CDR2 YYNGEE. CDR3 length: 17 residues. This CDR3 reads CASSPDGGTVANQPQHF. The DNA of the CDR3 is TGTGCCAGCAGCCCAGACGGCGGGACAGTTGCCAATCAGCCCCAGCATTTT.

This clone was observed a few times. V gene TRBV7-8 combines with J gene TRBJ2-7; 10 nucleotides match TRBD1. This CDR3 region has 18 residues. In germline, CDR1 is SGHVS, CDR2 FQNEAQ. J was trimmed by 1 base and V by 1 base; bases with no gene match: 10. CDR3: CASSLVRDRGGWSYEQYF. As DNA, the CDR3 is TGTGCCAGCAGCTTAGTACGGGACAGGGGCGGATGGTCCTACGAGCAGTACTTC. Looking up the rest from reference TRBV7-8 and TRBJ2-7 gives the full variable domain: GAGVSQSPRYKVAKRGQDVALRCDPISGHVSLFWYQQALGQGPEFLTYFQNEAQLDKSGLPSDRFFAERPEGSVSTLKIQRTQQEDSAVYLCASSLVRDRGGWSYEQYFGPGTRLTVT.

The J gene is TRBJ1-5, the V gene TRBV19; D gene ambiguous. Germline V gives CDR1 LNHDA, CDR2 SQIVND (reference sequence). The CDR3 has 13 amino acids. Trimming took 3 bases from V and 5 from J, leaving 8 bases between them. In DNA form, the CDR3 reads TGTGCCAGTAGTATCGCAGGATATCAGCCCCAGCATTTT. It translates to CASSIAGYQPQHF.

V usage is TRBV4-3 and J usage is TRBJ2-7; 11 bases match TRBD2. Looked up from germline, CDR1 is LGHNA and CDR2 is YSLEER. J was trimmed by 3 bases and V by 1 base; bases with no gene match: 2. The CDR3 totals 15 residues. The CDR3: CASSQVGLADYEQYF. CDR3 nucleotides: TGCGCCAGCAGCCAAGTGGGACTAGCGGACTACGAGCAGTACTTC.

CDR3 region: CASSSGRSSYEQYF. In DNA form, the CDR3 reads TGTGCCAGCAGCTCCGGACGGAGCTCCTACGAGCAGTACTTC. The chain joins TRBV5-4 to TRBJ2-7, with D unresolved. CDR3 length equals 14 residues. Germline CDR1 is SGHNT and CDR2 is YYREEE (reference sequence). Trimming took off 3 bases at V and 0 bases at J, with 10 bases between the two ends.

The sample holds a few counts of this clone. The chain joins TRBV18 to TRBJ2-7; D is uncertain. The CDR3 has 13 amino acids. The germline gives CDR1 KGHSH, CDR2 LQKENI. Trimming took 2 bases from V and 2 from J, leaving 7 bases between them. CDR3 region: CASSPASTYEQYF. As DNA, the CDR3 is TGTGCCAGCTCACCAGCCAGTACCTACGAGCAGTACTTC.

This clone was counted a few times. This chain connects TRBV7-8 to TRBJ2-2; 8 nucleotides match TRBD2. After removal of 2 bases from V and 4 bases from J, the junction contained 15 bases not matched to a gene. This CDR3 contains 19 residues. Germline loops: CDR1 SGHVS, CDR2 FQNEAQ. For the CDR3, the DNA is TGTGCCAGCAGCTTAATCTTTGGGACTAGAGGTTCGCGCACCGGGGAGCTGTTTTTT. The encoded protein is CASSLIFGTRGSRTGELFF.

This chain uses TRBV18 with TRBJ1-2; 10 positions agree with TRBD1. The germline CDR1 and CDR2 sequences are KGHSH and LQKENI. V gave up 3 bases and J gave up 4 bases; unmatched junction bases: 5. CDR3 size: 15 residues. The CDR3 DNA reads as TGTGCCAGCTCACCCCGGGACAGGGGACTCTATGGCTACACCTTC. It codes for CASSPRDRGLYGYTF. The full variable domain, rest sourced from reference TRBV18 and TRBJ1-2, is NAGVMQNPRHLVRRRGQEARLRCSPMKGHSHVYWYRQLPEEGLKFMVYLQKENIIDESGMPKERFSAEFPKEGPSILRIQQVVRGDSAAYFCASSPRDRGLYGYTFGSGTRLTVV.

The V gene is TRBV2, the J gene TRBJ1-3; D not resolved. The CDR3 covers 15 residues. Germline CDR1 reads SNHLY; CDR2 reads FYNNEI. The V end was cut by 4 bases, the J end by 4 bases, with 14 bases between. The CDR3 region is CASSAQLAEGNTIYF. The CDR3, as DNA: TGTGCCAGCAGTGCCCAATTGGCAGAGGGAAACACCATATATTTT.

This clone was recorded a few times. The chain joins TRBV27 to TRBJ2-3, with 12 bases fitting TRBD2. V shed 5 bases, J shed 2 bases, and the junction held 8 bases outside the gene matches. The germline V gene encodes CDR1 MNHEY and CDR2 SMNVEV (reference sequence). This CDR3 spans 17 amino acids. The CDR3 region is CASSRASGRASTDTQYF. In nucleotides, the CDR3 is TGTGCCAGCAGTAGGGCTAGCGGGAGGGCCTCCACAGATACGCAGTATTTT.

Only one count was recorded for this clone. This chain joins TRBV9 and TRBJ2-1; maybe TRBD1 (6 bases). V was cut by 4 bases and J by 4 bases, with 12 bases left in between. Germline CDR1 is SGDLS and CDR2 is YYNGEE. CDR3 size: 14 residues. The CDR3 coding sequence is TGTGCCAGCAGCTTAGCGACAGGTTACAATGAGCAGTTCTTC. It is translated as CASSLATGYNEQFF.

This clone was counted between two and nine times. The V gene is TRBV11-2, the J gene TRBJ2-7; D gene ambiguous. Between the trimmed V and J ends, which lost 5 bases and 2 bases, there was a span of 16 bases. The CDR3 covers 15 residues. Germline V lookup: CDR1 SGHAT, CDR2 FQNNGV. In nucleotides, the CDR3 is TGTGCCAGCAGCCCCCGCAGGATAGAGACCTACGAGCAGTACTTC. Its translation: CASSPRRIETYEQYF.

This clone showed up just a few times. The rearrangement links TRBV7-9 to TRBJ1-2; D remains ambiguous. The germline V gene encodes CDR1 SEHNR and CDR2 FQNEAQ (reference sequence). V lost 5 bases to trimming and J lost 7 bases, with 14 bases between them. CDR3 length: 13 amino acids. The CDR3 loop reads CASSPDSRGGYTF. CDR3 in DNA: TGTGCCAGCAGCCCGGACTCTCGTGGTGGCTACACCTTC.

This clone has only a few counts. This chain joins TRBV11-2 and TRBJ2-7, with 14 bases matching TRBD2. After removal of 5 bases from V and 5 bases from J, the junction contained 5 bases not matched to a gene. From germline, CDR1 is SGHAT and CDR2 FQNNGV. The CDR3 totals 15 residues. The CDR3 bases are TGTGCCAGCAGCCCGGGGACTAGCGGGAGTCACGAGCAGTACTTC. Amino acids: CASSPGTSGSHEQYF.